This TCR beta chain was recorded in a study of blood T cell repertoires in COVID-19. Study-wide background: From the United States, Italy and Spain came samples of acute and convalescent COVID-19.

CDR3 size: 15 residues. J was trimmed by 4 bases and V by 4 bases; bases with no gene match: 9. Germline V gene lookup returns CDR1 LGHNT and CDR2 FRNRAP. Method: immunoSEQ multiplex PCR; TCRdb's copy keeps in-frame clones and lacks some. This table holds 55,000 to 80,000 clones, roughly 80% found once. The sequence was collected from a man aged 70-80 years with acute or convalescent COVID-19. The sequencing sample was made of peripheral blood. This chain connects TRBV12-5 to TRBJ1-1; 7 positions agree with TRBD1. The CDR3 loop is CASGYTGVRGTEAFF. The CDR3 coding sequence is TGTGCTAGTGGTTACACAGGGGTACGGGGCACTGAAGCTTTCTTT. The complete variable domain, with remaining parts taken from reference TRBV12-5 and TRBJ1-1, reads DARVTQTPRHKVTEMGQEVTMRCQPILGHNTVFWYRQTMMQGLELLAYFRNRAPLDDSGMPKDRFSAEMPDATLATLKIQPSEPRDSAVYFCASGYTGVRGTEAFFGQGTRLTVV.